The sequence of this TCR beta chain was determined in a study of shared clonotypes between healthy human individuals. General study results and limits: Clonotypes which were not shared had lower generation probabilities than clonotypes that all four donors shared.

The study drew all its donors from Caucasian adults living in Nashville, Tennessee. Notes on this clone: The antigen is not known.

The input for sorted-subset replicate PCRs was around 0.2 ug DNA, some 28,000 T cell genomes. Profiled with immunoSEQ multiplex PCR; TCRdb holds only in-frame clones, not every one. The sample contains around 1.4 million clones, around 98.5% of which appear only once. Germline CDR1 reads SGHTA; CDR2 reads FQGNSA. This CDR3 has 16 residues. The trim removed 5 bases at V and 6 bases at J, leaving 10 bases unmatched. This TCR derives from a man younger than 45 in good health. The rearrangement joins TRBV7-2 to TRBJ2-2, with 9 positions matching TRBD2. The sequenced material came from naive CD4+ T cells sorted from blood. Subset here: CD45RA+ positively selected. DNA of the CDR3: TGTGCCAGCAGCCAGATCGGCGGGAGGGCCCCCGGGGAGCTGTTTTTT. Amino acid sequence: CASSQIGGRAPGELFF.